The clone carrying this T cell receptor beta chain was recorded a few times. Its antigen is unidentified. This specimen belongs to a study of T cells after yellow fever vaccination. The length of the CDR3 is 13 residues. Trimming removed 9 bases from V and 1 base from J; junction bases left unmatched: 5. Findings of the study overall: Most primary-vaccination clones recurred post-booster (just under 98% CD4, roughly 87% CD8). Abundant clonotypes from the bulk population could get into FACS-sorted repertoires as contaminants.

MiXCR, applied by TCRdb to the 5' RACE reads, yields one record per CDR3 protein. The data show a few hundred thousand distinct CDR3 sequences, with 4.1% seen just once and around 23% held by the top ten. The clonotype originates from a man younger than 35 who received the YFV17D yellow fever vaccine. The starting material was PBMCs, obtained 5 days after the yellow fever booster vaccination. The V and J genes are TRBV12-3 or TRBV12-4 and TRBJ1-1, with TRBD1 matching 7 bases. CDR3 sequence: CASWDRENTEAFF. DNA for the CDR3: TGTGCCAGTTGGGACAGAGAGAACACTGAAGCTTTCTTT.